Listed here are 30 T cell receptor beta chains from one sample, sequenced in a study of immune evolution from preneoplasia to lung adenocarcinoma. Sequenced by immunoSEQ multiplex PCR; TCRdb stores in-frame clones only, minus some. The sample lists about 41,000 clones, more than 60% occurring once. Sample: FFPE invasive lung adenocarcinoma tissue. The source of these receptors is a person aged 55 to 75 with lung adenocarcinoma.

V and J are TRBV28 and TRBJ1-5; 11 nucleotides line up with TRBD1. Germline CDR1 and CDR2: MDHEN and SYDVKM. V trimming: 6 bases; J trimming: 6 bases; junction bases outside the gene matches: 7. This CDR3 region has 15 residues. The chain's CDR3 is CASSPGQGAVQPQHF. CDR3 in DNA: TGTGCCAGCAGCCCTGGACAGGGGGCGGTTCAGCCCCAGCATTTT.

The rearrangement joins TRBV7-2 to TRBJ1-5; no firm D call. Germline V lookup: CDR1 SGHTA, CDR2 FQGNSA. The CDR3 sequence is 15 residues long. The V and J ends lost 4 bases and 6 bases respectively, with 16 bases between them. The CDR3 region has the DNA TGTGCCAGCAGCTATGGGGTGAGGGAGGGTCAGCCCCAGCATTTT. Translation: CASSYGVREGQPQHF.

The chain couples TRBV18 to TRBJ2-5; no definite D call. V gave up 2 bases and J gave up 4 bases, with 2 bases separating them. CDR3 length: 11 residues. From germline, CDR1 is KGHSH and CDR2 LQKENI. Written as DNA, the CDR3 is TGTGCCAGCTCACCATTAGAGACCCAGTACTTC. This gives the protein CASSPLETQYF. The full variable domain, its missing parts supplied by reference TRBV18 and TRBJ2-5, is NAGVMQNPRHLVRRRGQEARLRCSPMKGHSHVYWYRQLPEEGLKFMVYLQKENIIDESGMPKERFSAEFPKEGPSILRIQQVVRGDSAAYFCASSPLETQYFGPGTRLLVL.

The chain combines TRBV4-1 with TRBJ2-3; TRBD2 agrees at 9 bases. This CDR3 contains 16 residues. V gave up 1 base and J gave up 3 bases; unmatched junction bases: 5. Germline-derived CDR1 and CDR2 are MGHRA and YSYEKL. CDR3 coding DNA: TGCGCCAGCAGCCAAGTCGAGACTAGCGGAACAGATACGCAGTATTTT. Amino acid sequence: CASSQVETSGTDTQYF.

CDR3 residues: CASSLVRGDEQFF. The CDR3 DNA follows: TGTGCCAGCAGCTTAGTTCGGGGTGATGAGCAGTTCTTC. The gene calls are TRBV7-2 and TRBJ2-1; tentative D call: TRBD2 (5 bases). Germline V gives CDR1 SGHTA, CDR2 FQGNSA. The CDR3 extends over 13 amino acids. V lost 1 base, J lost 8 bases, and 9 bases lay in between. Together with reference TRBV7-2 and TRBJ2-1, the CDR3 gives the full variable domain: GAGVSQSPSNKVTEKGKDVELRCDPISGHTALYWYRQSLGQGLEFLIYFQGNSAPDKSGLPSDRFSAERTGGSVSTLTIQRTQQEDSAVYLCASSLVRGDEQFFGPGTRLTVL.

V and J are TRBV27 and TRBJ2-1; TRBD2 agrees at 12 bases. V gave up 4 bases and J gave up 5 bases; unmatched junction bases: 3. There are 15 residues in the CDR3. CDR1 and CDR2 from the germline V gene are MNHEY and SMNVEV (reference sequence). In DNA, the CDR3 is TGTGCCAGCAGTTCCCCTAGCGGGAGGGACAATGAGCAGTTCTTC. Translation: CASSSPSGRDNEQFF.

The rearrangement joins TRBV5-4 to TRBJ2-2, with 7 bases fitting TRBD2. Germline values: CDR1 SGHNT, CDR2 YYREEE (reference sequence). This CDR3 region has 17 residues. The trim removed 4 bases at V and 0 bases at J, leaving 9 bases unmatched. The CDR3 loop reads CASSKGTTNANTGELFF. Written as DNA, the CDR3 is TGTGCCAGCAGCAAAGGGACTACTAATGCGAACACCGGGGAGCTGTTTTTT.

This clone appeared once. The V call is TRBV10-1, the J call TRBJ2-7, with TRBD1 identical over 8 bases. Germline values: CDR1 WNHNN, CDR2 SYGVQD (reference sequence). The CDR3 contains 12 residues. With 4 bases clipped from V and 4 bases from J, the junction kept 0 bases outside the gene matches. In DNA form, the CDR3 reads TGCGCCAGCAGTGGACAGGGGTACGAGCAGTACTTC. Residues: CASSGQGYEQYF.

The rearrangement joins TRBV27 to TRBJ2-2; D is ambiguous. V lost 7 bases and J lost 8, with 8 bases in between. Germline V gives CDR1 MNHEY, CDR2 SMNVEV (reference sequence). This CDR3 is built from 11 residues. The CDR3 coding sequence is TGTGCCAGCATGGGGTTTGGGGAGCTGTTTTTT. This codes for CASMGFGELFF.

This chain connects TRBV18 to TRBJ2-7; TRBD1 might be the D (6 bases). V lost 5 bases, J lost 3 bases, and 14 bases lay in between. Germline CDR1 is KGHSH and CDR2 is LQKENI. The CDR3 is 14 amino acids. This CDR3 is CASSDLTGSYEQYF. Here the CDR3 DNA reads TGTGCCAGCTCAGATCTAACAGGGAGCTACGAGCAGTACTTC.

This sequence joins TRBV25-1 and TRBJ1-1, with 8 bases fitting TRBD1. The CDR3 has 14 residues. Germline loops: CDR1 MGHDK, CDR2 SYGVNS. With V trimmed by 5 bases and J by 2 bases, 4 bases remained unmatched. DNA for the CDR3: TGTGCCAGCAGTCCAGGGGGCGGAAACACTGAAGCTTTCTTT. Amino acids: CASSPGGGNTEAFF.

V is TRBV5-4 and J is TRBJ1-3, with D unresolved. CDR1 SGHNT and CDR2 YYREEE come from the germline V gene (reference sequence). V was clipped by 3 bases and J by 1 base, with 8 bases between them. The CDR3 sequence is 14 residues long. The CDR3: CASSSKLSGNTIYF. DNA for the CDR3: TGTGCCAGCAGCTCCAAGCTATCTGGAAACACCATATATTTT. The whole variable domain, filled in from reference TRBV5-4 and TRBJ1-3, reads ETGVTQSPTHLIKTRGQQVTLRCSSQSGHNTVSWYQQALGQGPQFIFQYYREEENGRGNFPPRFSGLQFPNYSSELNVNALELDDSALYLCASSSKLSGNTIYFGEGSWLTVV.

The rearrangement uses TRBV5-1 and TRBJ1-5; TRBD1 might be the D (5 bases). Trimming took off 2 bases at V and 4 bases at J, with 13 bases between the two ends. This CDR3 has 15 residues. Germline V gene data show CDR1 as SGHRS and CDR2 as YFSETQ. The CDR3 nucleotides are TGCGCCAGCAGCTTTGGGGGAGCGGGGAATCAGCCCCAGCATTTT. It is translated as CASSFGGAGNQPQHF.

The rearrangement joins TRBV5-1 to TRBJ1-5; no reliable D call. This CDR3 has 15 amino acids. Germline V lookup: CDR1 SGHRS, CDR2 YFSETQ. V was clipped by 0 bases and J by 3 bases, with 10 bases between them. The CDR3 sequence: CASSLGAGFNQPQHF. CDR3 coding DNA: TGCGCCAGCAGCTTGGGTGCGGGTTTCAATCAGCCCCAGCATTTT.

The chain links TRBV6-1 to TRBJ2-2; 8 nucleotides line up with TRBD2. CDR3 length equals 14 residues. Germline V gives CDR1 MNHNS, CDR2 SASEGT. The junction had 6 bases not matched to a gene; V was cut back by 7 bases and J by 5 bases. The CDR3 region has the DNA TGTGCCAGCACCAGCGGGAGTGAGACCGGGGAGCTGTTTTTT. This sequence encodes CASTSGSETGELFF.

This rearrangement joins TRBV5-1 to TRBJ1-1, with D unresolved. V was cut by 4 bases and J by 5 bases, with 24 bases left in between. Looked up from germline, CDR1 is SGHRS and CDR2 is YFSETQ. This CDR3 comprises 17 residues. This CDR3 reads CASSPGRPNEKGTEAFF. CDR3 coding DNA: TGCGCCAGCAGCCCCGGAAGACCGAACGAAAAGGGAACTGAAGCTTTCTTT.

This rearrangement joins TRBV4-1 to TRBJ1-5; D gene uncertain. This CDR3 comprises 16 residues. Trimming removed 0 bases from V and 1 base from J, with 10 bases in between. CDR1 MGHRA and CDR2 YSYEKL come from the germline V gene. This CDR3 reads CASSQDRAASNQPQHF. The DNA for the CDR3 is TGCGCCAGCAGCCAAGATCGGGCAGCCAGCAATCAGCCCCAGCATTTT.

The rearrangement links TRBV6-4 to TRBJ1-2; tentatively, D is TRBD1 (6 bases). This CDR3 is 14 amino acids long. Trimming stripped 4 bases from V and 0 bases from J, with 9 bases between. Germline loops: CDR1 MRHNA, CDR2 SNTAGT. Here the CDR3 DNA reads TGTGCCAGCAGTGCCGGGGGGCCTAACTATGGCTACACCTTC. Encoded protein: CASSAGGPNYGYTF.

The chain couples TRBV19 to TRBJ1-1, with TRBD1 identical over 7 bases. The CDR3 runs to 17 residues. The V gene end was trimmed by 3 bases and the J gene end by 3 bases; junction bases not matched to a gene: 13. Germline CDR1 reads LNHDA; CDR2 reads SQIVND (reference sequence). The CDR3 DNA follows: TGTGCCAGTAGTATGAAATCCGACAGGGCGGTTGACACTGAAGCTTTCTTT. Translated: CASSMKSDRAVDTEAFF. The variable domain in full, completed from reference TRBV19 and TRBJ1-1, reads DGGITQSPKYLFRKEGQNVTLSCEQNLNHDAMYWYRQDPGQGLRLIYYSQIVNDFQKGDIAEGYSVSREKKESFPLTVTSAQKNPTAFYLCASSMKSDRAVDTEAFFGQGTRLTVV.

This chain links TRBV28 with TRBJ2-7, with unresolved D. Deletions cut 3 bases from V and 3 bases from J, with 6 bases between. Germline CDR1 and CDR2: MDHEN and SYDVKM. There are 12 residues in the CDR3. CDR3 sequence reads: CASSFQNYEQYF. The CDR3 DNA is TGTGCCAGCAGTTTTCAGAACTACGAGCAGTACTTC.

This rearrangement joins TRBV6-1 to TRBJ2-3; tentative D call: TRBD1 (6 bases). Trimming stripped 7 bases from V and 7 bases from J, with 21 bases between. The germline V gene encodes CDR1 MNHNS and CDR2 SASEGT. This CDR3 is built from 15 residues. Here the CDR3 reads CASIPSDSRGNTQYF. The CDR3 nucleotides are TGTGCCAGCATTCCATCGGACAGTCGGGGAAATACGCAGTATTTT.

This chain connects TRBV7-2 to TRBJ1-3, with D unresolved. The CDR3 length is 14 residues. CDR1 SGHTA and CDR2 FQGNSA come from the germline V gene. Trimming took off 5 bases at V and 0 bases at J, with 8 bases between the two ends. DNA of the CDR3: TGTGCCAGCAGCACGCAGCACTCTGGAAACACCATATATTTT. Translation gives CASSTQHSGNTIYF.

V and J are TRBV12-5 and TRBJ2-3; 7 positions match TRBD2. The CDR3 loop spans 15 amino acids. V lost 5 bases and J lost 2; bases outside the gene matches: 7. The V gene's germline CDR1 is LGHNT and CDR2 FRNRAP. The CDR3 here is CASGPSGENTDTQYF. CDR3 in DNA: TGTGCTAGTGGTCCCAGCGGGGAAAACACAGATACGCAGTATTTT.

The CDR3 protein is CASSSPGTSDPSYEQYF. CDR3 in DNA: TGTGCCAGCAGCTCACCCGGGACTAGCGATCCATCCTACGAGCAGTACTTC. The V and J genes are TRBV11-2 and TRBJ2-7; 10 nucleotides agree with TRBD2. The CDR3 length is 17 residues. CDR1 is SGHAT, CDR2 FQNNGV, per germline. V lost 4 bases to trimming and J lost 1 base; unmatched junction nucleotides: 10. Complete variable domain (other parts from reference TRBV11-2 and TRBJ2-7): EAGVAQSPRYKIIEKRQSVAFWCNPISGHATLYWYQQILGQGPKLLIQFQNNGVVDDSQLPKDRFSAERLKGVDSTLKIQPAKLEDSAVYLCASSSPGTSDPSYEQYFGPGTRLTVT.

J is TRBJ2-1 and V is TRBV5-4, with a possible D match to TRBD2 (7 bases). The CDR3 contains 14 residues. Trimming left V 10 bases short and J 9 bases short, with 23 bases between. Germline-derived CDR1 and CDR2 are SGHNT and YYREEE (reference sequence). The CDR3 protein is CADGTTQGGGEQFF. For the CDR3, the DNA is TGTGCCGACGGGACTACCCAGGGAGGGGGTGAGCAGTTCTTC.

This chain links TRBV18 with TRBJ2-1; unclear D gene. CDR1 is KGHSH, CDR2 LQKENI, per germline. The CDR3 has 15 residues. Trimming cost V 6 bases and J 3 bases, with 15 bases left between them. As DNA, the CDR3 is TGTGCCAGCTCGCCGCAGGTGGCGAGCTACAATGAGCAGTTCTTC. Protein product: CASSPQVASYNEQFF.

The chain is built from TRBV29-1 and TRBJ2-7; D may be TRBD2 (6 bases). V dropped 6 bases and J dropped 3 bases, with 21 bases sitting between them. The CDR3 runs to 15 residues. CDR1 SQVTM and CDR2 ANQGSEA come from the germline V gene. CDR3 bases: TGCAGCGTCACGAGGGGAGGACCGAACAGCTACGAGCAGTACTTC. This codes for CSVTRGGPNSYEQYF.

This chain joins TRBV18 and TRBJ2-2, with D uncertain. This CDR3 has 15 amino acids. Germline V gene data show CDR1 as KGHSH and CDR2 as LQKENI. Trimming left V 1 base short and J 4 bases short, with 10 bases between. CDR3 protein: CASSPLISSTGELFF. In DNA, the CDR3 is TGTGCCAGCTCACCACTGATCAGTTCCACCGGGGAGCTGTTTTTT.

The rearrangement links TRBV6-6 to TRBJ1-5; no firm D call. Germline loops: CDR1 MNHNY, CDR2 SVGAGI (reference sequence). The CDR3 is 14 residues long. V was cut by 2 bases and J by 0 bases, with 5 bases left in between. CDR3 DNA sequence: TGTGCCAGCAGTTACCTAAATAGCAATCAGCCCCAGCATTTT. Translated: CASSYLNSNQPQHF.

This chain links TRBV30 with TRBJ2-3, with D perhaps given as TRBD1 or TRBD2 (6 bases each). This CDR3 contains 12 residues. The germline gives CDR1 GTSNPN, CDR2 SVGIG (reference sequence). Trimming shortened V by 4 bases and J by 5 bases, and 10 bases separated the two germline ends. For the CDR3, the DNA is TGTGCCTGGACTCGGGGGCGAGATACGCAGTATTTT. It translates to CAWTRGRDTQYF.